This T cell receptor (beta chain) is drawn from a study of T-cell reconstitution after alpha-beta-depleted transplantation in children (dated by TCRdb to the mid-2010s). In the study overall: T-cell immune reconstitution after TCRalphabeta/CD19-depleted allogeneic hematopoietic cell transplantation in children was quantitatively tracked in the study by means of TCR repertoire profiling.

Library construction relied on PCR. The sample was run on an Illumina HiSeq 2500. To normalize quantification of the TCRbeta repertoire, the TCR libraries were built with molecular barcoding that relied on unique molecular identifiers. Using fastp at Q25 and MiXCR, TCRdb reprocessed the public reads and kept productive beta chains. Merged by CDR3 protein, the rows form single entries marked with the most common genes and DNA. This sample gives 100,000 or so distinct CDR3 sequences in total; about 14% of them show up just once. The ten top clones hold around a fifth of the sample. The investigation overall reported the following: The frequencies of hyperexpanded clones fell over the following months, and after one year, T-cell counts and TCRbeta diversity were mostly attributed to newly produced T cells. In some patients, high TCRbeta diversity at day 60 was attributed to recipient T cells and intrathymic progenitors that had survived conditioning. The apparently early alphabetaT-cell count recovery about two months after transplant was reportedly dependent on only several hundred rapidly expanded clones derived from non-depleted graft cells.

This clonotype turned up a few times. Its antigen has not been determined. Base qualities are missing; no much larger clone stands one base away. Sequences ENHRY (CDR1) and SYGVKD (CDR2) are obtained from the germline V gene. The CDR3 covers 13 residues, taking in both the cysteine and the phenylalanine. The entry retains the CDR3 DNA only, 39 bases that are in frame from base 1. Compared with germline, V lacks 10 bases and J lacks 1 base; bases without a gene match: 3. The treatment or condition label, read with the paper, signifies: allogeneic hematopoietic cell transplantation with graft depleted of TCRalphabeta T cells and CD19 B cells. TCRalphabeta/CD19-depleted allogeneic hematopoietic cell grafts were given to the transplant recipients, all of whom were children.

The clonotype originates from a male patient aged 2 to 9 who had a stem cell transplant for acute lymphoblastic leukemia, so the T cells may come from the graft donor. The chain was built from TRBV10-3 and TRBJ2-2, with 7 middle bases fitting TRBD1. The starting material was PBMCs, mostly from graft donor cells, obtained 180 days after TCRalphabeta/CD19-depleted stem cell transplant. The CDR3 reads CATRDRNTGELFF. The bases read TGTGCCACCAGGGACAGGAACACCGGGGAGCTGTTTTTT.